Given below is one TCR beta chain in context. Profiling relied on immunoSEQ multiplex PCR, and the TCRdb table lists in-frame clones only, not all of them. Of about 38,000 clones listed, more than 90% were seen once; the top ten hold 9% to 13%. The data are from a study of T cell changes during pregnancy in multiple sclerosis. This CDR3 is built from 15 residues. Germline loops: CDR1 MNHEY, CDR2 SMNVEV (reference sequence). V was pared by 7 bases and J by 2 bases, with 16 bases between. The V gene is TRBV27, the J gene TRBJ2-3; possible D gene TRBD1, 6 bases. Here the sequenced sample was CD8+ T cells from peripheral blood mononuclear cells, taken after pregnancy. The TCR comes from a female donor with multiple sclerosis, enrolled in a pregnancy study. This chain's CDR3 is CASTTRRGYTDTQYF. In nucleotides, the CDR3 is TGTGCCAGCACGACTCGCAGGGGCTACACAGATACGCAGTATTTT.